Listed below are T cell receptor beta chains from one sample, sequenced in a study of blood T cell repertoires in COVID-19. Some clones are missing from TCRdb's copy, which holds only in-frame ones; the method was immunoSEQ multiplex PCR. This table holds 390,000 or so clones, about nine tenths found once. Material: peripheral blood. The receptors originated from a woman aged 30 to 39 with active or convalescent COVID-19. The CDR3 runs from the conserved cysteine through the conserved F or W. The D gene is left open where the match is weak. Clone sizes are given selectively: once, few, many, or a class where the clone is expanded.

abundance: .; d_gene: .; v_gene: TRBV25-1; j_gene: TRBJ1-1; CDR3aa: CASSEFFRAEAFF; CDR3nt: TGTGCCAGCAGTGAATTTTTCAGGGCTGAAGCTTTCTTT
abundance: .; d_gene: .; v_gene: TRBV2; j_gene: TRBJ1-1; CDR3aa: CASSERTTAYTEAFF; CDR3nt: TGTGCCAGCAGTGAACGAACGACAGCCTACACTGAAGCTTTCTTT
abundance: .; d_gene: TRBD1; v_gene: TRBV14; j_gene: TRBJ2-6; CDR3aa: CASSQTSGPRDRGLSGANVLTF; CDR3nt: TGTGCCAGCAGCCAAACCAGTGGTCCCCGGGACAGGGGTTTAAGTGGGGCCAACGTCCTGACTTTC
abundance: .; d_gene: TRBD1; v_gene: TRBV6-1; j_gene: TRBJ1-5; CDR3aa: CASSEYRGRRPQHF; CDR3nt: TGTGCCAGCAGTGAATACAGGGGGCGTCGGCCCCAGCATTTT
abundance: .; d_gene: TRBD1; v_gene: TRBV6-5; j_gene: TRBJ2-3; CDR3aa: CASSLDRVADTQYF; CDR3nt: TGTGCCAGCAGTCTGGACAGGGTTGCAGATACGCAGTATTTT
abundance: few; d_gene: .; v_gene: TRBV19; j_gene: TRBJ1-6; CDR3aa: CASSIQPGSLSPLHF; CDR3nt: TGTGCCAGTAGTATACAGCCAGGGTCCCTTTCACCCCTCCACTTT
abundance: .; d_gene: .; v_gene: TRBV5-5; j_gene: TRBJ1-3; CDR3aa: CASSLLVDSGNTIYF; CDR3nt: TGTGCCAGCAGCTTGTTGGTAGACTCTGGAAACACCATATATTTT
abundance: .; d_gene: .; v_gene: TRBV6-5; j_gene: TRBJ1-6; CDR3aa: CASRDSPSYNSPLHF; CDR3nt: TGTGCCAGCAGGGACAGTCCCTCCTATAATTCACCCCTCCACTTT
abundance: once; d_gene: TRBD2; v_gene: TRBV7-2; j_gene: TRBJ2-1; CDR3aa: CASSLSSASLAAYNEQFF; CDR3nt: TGTGCCAGCAGCTTAAGCTCCGCGAGTCTAGCGGCTTACAATGAGCAGTTCTTC
abundance: once; d_gene: .; v_gene: TRBV3-1/TRBV3-2; j_gene: TRBJ1-1; CDR3aa: CASSQVPNTEAFF; CDR3nt: TGTGCCAGCAGCCAAGTTCCTAACACTGAAGCTTTCTTT
abundance: .; d_gene: TRBD2; v_gene: TRBV6-4; j_gene: TRBJ2-1; CDR3aa: CASSPGLAGSEQFF; CDR3nt: TGTGCCAGCAGTCCGGGACTAGCGGGAAGCGAGCAGTTCTTC
abundance: .; d_gene: TRBD1; v_gene: TRBV11-1; j_gene: TRBJ1-6; CDR3aa: CASSRLTGAYNSPLHF; CDR3nt: TGTGCCAGCAGCCGACTGACAGGGGCCTATAATTCACCCCTCCACTTT
abundance: .; d_gene: .; v_gene: TRBV11-2; j_gene: TRBJ2-7; CDR3aa: CASSLVRGSYEQYF; CDR3nt: TGTGCCAGCAGCTTAGTTCGAGGCAGTTACGAGCAGTACTTC
abundance: .; d_gene: TRBD2; v_gene: TRBV6-4; j_gene: TRBJ2-1; CDR3aa: CASKKRGGGNEQFF; CDR3nt: TGTGCCAGCAAGAAGCGGGGGGGAGGTAATGAGCAGTTCTTC
abundance: .; d_gene: .; v_gene: TRBV3-1/TRBV3-2; j_gene: TRBJ2-3; CDR3aa: CASSQPGYSSTDTQYF; CDR3nt: TGTGCCAGCAGCCAACCCGGGTACTCTAGCACAGATACGCAGTATTTT
abundance: .; d_gene: TRBD2; v_gene: TRBV9; j_gene: TRBJ2-1; CDR3aa: CASSAQLAGGPVEQFF; CDR3nt: TGTGCCAGCAGCGCACAACTAGCGGGAGGGCCTGTAGAGCAGTTCTTC
abundance: .; d_gene: TRBD1; v_gene: TRBV18; j_gene: TRBJ1-6; CDR3aa: CASSPSVGGQGWSPLHF; CDR3nt: TGTGCCAGCTCACCAAGTGTTGGTGGACAGGGGTGGTCACCCCTCCACTTT
abundance: .; d_gene: TRBD1; v_gene: TRBV10-1; j_gene: TRBJ1-1; CDR3aa: CASSAGTGNTEAFF; CDR3nt: TGCGCCAGCAGTGCCGGGACAGGGAACACTGAAGCTTTCTTT
abundance: .; d_gene: .; v_gene: TRBV3-1/TRBV3-2; j_gene: TRBJ1-1; CDR3aa: CASSKGTNTEAFF; CDR3nt: TGTGCCAGCAGCAAAGGGACTAACACTGAAGCTTTCTTT
abundance: .; d_gene: TRBD1; v_gene: TRBV7-9; j_gene: TRBJ2-7; CDR3aa: CASSLGTGDPSYEQYF; CDR3nt: TGTGCCAGCAGCTTAGGCACAGGGGATCCCTCCTACGAGCAGTACTTC
abundance: .; d_gene: .; v_gene: TRBV4-1; j_gene: TRBJ1-4; CDR3aa: CASSPEQSNEKLFF; CDR3nt: TGCGCCAGCAGCCCGGAACAGTCTAATGAAAAACTGTTTTTT
abundance: .; d_gene: TRBD1; v_gene: TRBV6-5; j_gene: TRBJ1-1; CDR3aa: CATGTGFTEAFF; CDR3nt: TGTGCTACCGGGACAGGCTTCACTGAAGCTTTCTTT
abundance: .; d_gene: TRBD1; v_gene: TRBV4-1; j_gene: TRBJ1-4; CDR3aa: CASSQESGTGRGEKLFF; CDR3nt: TGCGCCAGCAGCCAAGAATCCGGGACAGGGCGAGGAGAAAAACTGTTTTTT
abundance: .; d_gene: TRBD2; v_gene: TRBV19; j_gene: TRBJ2-1; CDR3aa: CASGLASYNEQFF; CDR3nt: TGTGCCAGCGGACTAGCGAGCTACAATGAGCAGTTCTTC
abundance: .; d_gene: TRBD2; v_gene: TRBV27; j_gene: TRBJ2-7; CDR3aa: CASSFFLAGAPLVAEQYF; CDR3nt: TGTGCCAGCAGTTTTTTTCTAGCGGGGGCCCCGCTCGTAGCCGAGCAGTACTTC
abundance: .; d_gene: .; v_gene: TRBV6-5; j_gene: TRBJ2-7; CDR3aa: CASGANYEQYF; CDR3nt: TGTGCCAGCGGGGCAAACTACGAGCAGTACTTC
abundance: .; d_gene: .; v_gene: TRBV10-2; j_gene: TRBJ1-1; CDR3aa: CASRYSSEAFF; CDR3nt: TGCGCCAGCAGATACAGCTCTGAAGCTTTCTTT
abundance: .; d_gene: TRBD2; v_gene: TRBV20-1; j_gene: TRBJ2-3; CDR3aa: CSASKLAGDSTDTQYF; CDR3nt: TGCAGTGCTAGTAAACTAGCGGGAGATAGCACAGATACGCAGTATTTT
abundance: once; d_gene: TRBD2; v_gene: TRBV19; j_gene: TRBJ2-4; CDR3aa: CASSIGFSGREAKNIQYF; CDR3nt: TGTGCCAGTAGTATAGGCTTTAGCGGGAGGGAAGCCAAAAACATTCAGTACTTC
abundance: .; d_gene: .; v_gene: TRBV4-1; j_gene: TRBJ2-5; CDR3aa: CASSQGRQIQETQYF; CDR3nt: TGCGCCAGCAGCCAAGGGCGACAGATACAAGAGACCCAGTACTTC
abundance: few; d_gene: .; v_gene: TRBV14; j_gene: TRBJ1-1; CDR3aa: CASSQVAGLNTEAFF; CDR3nt: TGTGCCAGCAGCCAAGTTGCAGGGCTGAACACTGAAGCTTTCTTT
abundance: .; d_gene: TRBD2; v_gene: TRBV13; j_gene: TRBJ2-2; CDR3aa: CASSFGTSGNTGELFF; CDR3nt: TGTGCCAGCAGCTTTGGGACTAGCGGGAACACCGGGGAGCTGTTTTTT
abundance: .; d_gene: .; v_gene: TRBV27; j_gene: TRBJ1-2; CDR3aa: CASSMAGDYGYTF; CDR3nt: TGTGCCAGCAGTATGGCCGGGGACTATGGCTACACCTTC
abundance: .; d_gene: TRBD1; v_gene: TRBV5-1; j_gene: TRBJ2-1; CDR3aa: CASSHDRAAYNEQFF; CDR3nt: TGCGCCAGCAGCCACGACAGGGCCGCCTACAATGAGCAGTTCTTC
abundance: .; d_gene: .; v_gene: TRBV6-2/TRBV6-3; j_gene: TRBJ2-5; CDR3aa: CASSGGARETQYF; CDR3nt: TGTGCCAGCAGCGGCGGGGCGAGGGAGACCCAGTACTTC
abundance: .; d_gene: .; v_gene: TRBV5-4; j_gene: TRBJ1-4; CDR3aa: CASSTSRGVGEKLFF; CDR3nt: TGTGCCAGCAGCACCTCGAGAGGTGTGGGTGAAAAACTGTTTTTT
abundance: few; d_gene: TRBD1; v_gene: TRBV10-3; j_gene: TRBJ2-3; CDR3aa: CAIGPTGEGTDTQYF; CDR3nt: TGTGCCATCGGGCCGACAGGGGAGGGCACAGATACGCAGTATTTT
abundance: .; d_gene: TRBD1; v_gene: TRBV27; j_gene: TRBJ1-5; CDR3aa: CASSEISGQGVGQPQHF; CDR3nt: TGTGCCAGCAGTGAGATATCGGGACAGGGGGTAGGTCAGCCCCAGCATTTT
abundance: .; d_gene: .; v_gene: TRBV15; j_gene: TRBJ1-6; CDR3aa: CATRGGDQQWGPYNSPLHF; CDR3nt: TGTGCCACCAGAGGAGGGGACCAACAGTGGGGCCCCTATAATTCACCCCTCCACTTT
abundance: .; d_gene: .; v_gene: TRBV3-1/TRBV3-2; j_gene: TRBJ1-1; CDR3aa: CASTGQGYATEAFF; CDR3nt: TGTGCCAGCACCGGCCAGGGGTATGCCACTGAAGCTTTCTTT
abundance: .; d_gene: TRBD1; v_gene: TRBV5-4; j_gene: TRBJ2-1; CDR3aa: CASSLAAAGGPYNEQFF; CDR3nt: TGTGCCAGCAGCTTGGCAGCGGCAGGGGGCCCCTACAATGAGCAGTTCTTC
abundance: .; d_gene: .; v_gene: TRBV12-5; j_gene: TRBJ1-5; CDR3aa: CASGSDSYNQPQHF; CDR3nt: TGTGCTAGTGGCTCGGACAGCTACAATCAGCCCCAGCATTTT
abundance: .; d_gene: .; v_gene: TRBV6-1; j_gene: TRBJ1-3; CDR3aa: CASSAPWPWGGSGNTIYF; CDR3nt: TGTGCCAGCAGTGCACCATGGCCGTGGGGGGGCTCTGGAAACACCATATATTTT
abundance: .; d_gene: TRBD1; v_gene: TRBV27; j_gene: TRBJ1-4; CDR3aa: CASSFVGGGANEKLFF; CDR3nt: TGTGCCAGCAGTTTTGTAGGGGGCGGGGCCAATGAAAAACTGTTTTTT
abundance: .; d_gene: TRBD1; v_gene: TRBV25-1; j_gene: TRBJ1-5; CDR3aa: CASSEATGATNQPQHF; CDR3nt: TGTGCCAGCAGTGAAGCGACAGGGGCGACGAATCAGCCCCAGCATTTT
abundance: .; d_gene: TRBD1; v_gene: TRBV10-3; j_gene: TRBJ2-2; CDR3aa: CAIRGQQGVNTGELFF; CDR3nt: TGTGCCATCAGGGGACAACAGGGGGTAAACACCGGGGAGCTGTTTTTT
abundance: .; d_gene: .; v_gene: TRBV11-2; j_gene: TRBJ2-1; CDR3aa: CASSSLPSDNEQFF; CDR3nt: TGTGCCAGCAGCTCACTGCCCAGCGACAATGAGCAGTTCTTC
abundance: .; d_gene: TRBD2; v_gene: TRBV10-1; j_gene: TRBJ2-1; CDR3aa: CASNPGTSGSKQFF; CDR3nt: TGCGCCAGCAACCCCGGGACTAGCGGATCGAAGCAGTTCTTC
abundance: .; d_gene: .; v_gene: TRBV6-6; j_gene: TRBJ1-1; CDR3aa: CASSLISTEAFF; CDR3nt: TGTGCCAGCAGTTTAATTAGCACTGAAGCTTTCTTT
abundance: few; d_gene: TRBD1; v_gene: TRBV30; j_gene: TRBJ1-5; CDR3aa: CAWSAGGANQPQHF; CDR3nt: TGTGCCTGGAGTGCAGGGGGCGCGAATCAGCCCCAGCATTTT
abundance: few; d_gene: TRBD1; v_gene: TRBV5-6; j_gene: TRBJ1-2; CDR3aa: CASSRDRAPNYGYTF; CDR3nt: TGTGCCAGCAGCCGGGACAGGGCTCCAAACTATGGCTACACCTTC
abundance: .; d_gene: .; v_gene: TRBV6-5; j_gene: TRBJ2-7; CDR3aa: CASSRNRESVYEQYF; CDR3nt: TGTGCCAGCAGTCGGAACAGGGAATCGGTCTACGAGCAGTACTTC
abundance: .; d_gene: TRBD1; v_gene: TRBV19; j_gene: TRBJ1-1; CDR3aa: CASSILAGQGRDTEAFF; CDR3nt: TGTGCCAGTAGTATCCTCGCGGGACAGGGTAGGGACACTGAAGCTTTCTTT